These 29 T cell receptor beta chains were sequenced from one sample in a study of shared clonotypes between healthy human individuals. Naive CD8 cells lacked CD45RO, underwent positive selection for CCR7 and left out terminally differentiated effector memory CD45RA+ cells. Measured with immunoSEQ multiplex PCR; TCRdb has only the in-frame clones, and not every one. The data show around 700,000 clones, with roughly nine tenths seen just once and roughly 24% held by the top ten. Source material: naive CD8+ T cells sorted from blood. The source of these receptors is a man between 25 and 39 years old in good health.

This clone was seen a handful of times. The chain recombines TRBV7-9 with TRBJ1-5; D is unclear. Trimming took off 1 base at V and 5 bases at J, with 6 bases between the two ends. The length of the CDR3 is 13 residues. Per germline, CDR1 SEHNR and CDR2 FQNEAQ (reference sequence). The DNA for the CDR3 is TGTGCCAGCAGCTTAGACGCAGATCAGCCCCAGCATTTT. This translates into CASSLDADQPQHF.

This chain links TRBV9 with TRBJ2-5; TRBD2 agrees at 8 bases. Germline V CDR1 and CDR2: SGDLS, YYNGEE. This CDR3 is 16 amino acids long. V was pared by 4 bases and J by 2 bases, with 10 bases of the junction left unmatched. CDR3 coding DNA: TGTGCCAGCAGCCCAGGCAGCGGGAGTACACAAGAGACCCAGTACTTC. Encoded protein: CASSPGSGSTQETQYF.

This chain connects TRBV5-6 to TRBJ2-2; possible D gene TRBD2, 6 bases. Germline V gene data show CDR1 as SGHDT and CDR2 as YYEEEE. The CDR3 has 16 amino acids. Trimming removed 5 bases at V and 6 bases at J, with 20 bases between. CDR3 sequence (DNA): TGTGCCAGCAGGCCAAGACTAGACACGTTCGCCGGGGAGCTGTTTTTT. Amino acid sequence: CASRPRLDTFAGELFF.

The CDR3 coding sequence is TGTGCCAGCAGTTTCGGGCCCGCCTACGAGCAGTACTTC. Translating gives CASSFGPAYEQYF. The chain recombines TRBV6-5 with TRBJ2-7, with unresolved D. This CDR3 contains 13 residues. Between the trimmed V and J ends, which lost 4 bases and 2 bases, there was a span of 9 bases. Germline lookup yields CDR1 MNHEY and CDR2 SVGAGI.

The genes are TRBV9 and TRBJ2-1, with a weak D call TRBD2 (5 bases). V shed 2 bases and J shed 6 bases, with 9 bases lying between them. There are 13 residues in the CDR3. Germline lookup yields CDR1 SGDLS and CDR2 YYNGEE. Here the CDR3 reads CASSVDSPNEQFF. CDR3 in DNA: TGTGCCAGCAGCGTGGACTCCCCCAATGAGCAGTTCTTC. Full variable domain (rest looked up from reference TRBV9 and TRBJ2-1): DSGVTQTPKHLITATGQRVTLRCSPRSGDLSVYWYQQSLDQGLQFLIQYYNGEERAKGNILERFSAQQFPDLHSELNLSSLELGDSALYFCASSVDSPNEQFFGPGTRLTVL.

This clone was found a few times. The chain links TRBV27 to TRBJ1-5, with D possibly matching TRBD1 (5 bases). Germline lookup yields CDR1 MNHEY and CDR2 SMNVEV (reference sequence). CDR3 length equals 14 residues. V lost 2 bases to trimming and J lost 7 bases, with 12 bases between them. The CDR3 is CASSLVRVEQPQHF. CDR3 in DNA: TGTGCCAGCAGTTTAGTCAGGGTAGAACAGCCCCAGCATTTT.

V is TRBV4-1 and J is TRBJ2-1; the match to TRBD2 covers 9 bases. Losses at the gene ends were 0 bases for V and 5 bases for J; bases not matched to a gene: 11. Per germline, CDR1 MGHRA and CDR2 YSYEKL. The CDR3 is made up of 18 amino acids. CDR3 region: CASSQDLQGGRADNEQFF. The CDR3 nucleotides read TGCGCCAGCAGCCAAGATTTACAGGGCGGGAGGGCCGACAATGAGCAGTTCTTC.

Comments on this clone: At one boundary the junction diverges from the germline segment, which might be a read error. V usage is TRBV11-2 and J usage is TRBJ1-2; D is unclear. Germline V gene lookup returns CDR1 SGHAT and CDR2 FQNNGV. The length of the CDR3 is 9 residues. Written as DNA, the CDR3 is TGTGCCAGCAGCCAAAAGATGGATTTC. Amino acids: CASSQKMDF.

V gene TRBV27 combines with J gene TRBJ2-1, with 7 bases aligning to TRBD1. V lost 6 bases, J lost 0 bases, and 11 bases stayed unmatched. The length of the CDR3 is 17 residues. From germline, CDR1 is MNHEY and CDR2 SMNVEV (reference sequence). CDR3 sequence (DNA): TGTGCCAGCAGCCGGTCCCGGGACAGAAGCTCCTACAATGAGCAGTTCTTC. Residues: CASSRSRDRSSYNEQFF.

This clone was recorded a few times. V usage is TRBV20-1 and J usage is TRBJ2-7, with D hard to call. The ends were cut back, 6 bases at V and 5 bases at J, with 8 bases in the middle. The germline gives CDR1 DFQATT, CDR2 SNEGSKA (reference sequence). The CDR3 consists of 10 residues. CDR3 amino acids: CSATIDEQYF. CDR3 nucleotide sequence: TGCAGTGCCACCATTGACGAGCAGTACTTC.

The sample holds a few counts of this clone. The genes are TRBV7-9 and TRBJ2-7, with no clear D. This CDR3 spans 13 amino acids. CDR1 and CDR2 from the germline V gene are SEHNR and FQNEAQ (reference sequence). The ends were cut back, 7 bases at V and 0 bases at J, with 10 bases in the middle. Here the CDR3 DNA reads TGTGCCAGCAATAAACAGAGCTCCTACGAGCAGTACTTC. This sequence encodes CASNKQSSYEQYF.

The rearrangement links TRBV6-5 to TRBJ2-2, with D unresolved. Per the germline V gene, CDR1 is MNHEY and CDR2 is SVGAGI. The CDR3 has 14 residues. V was pared by 3 bases and J by 4 bases, with 9 bases between. The CDR3 coding sequence is TGTGCCAGCAGTTATCAGGAGTTCACCGGGGAGCTGTTTTTT. This encodes CASSYQEFTGELFF.

The chain links TRBV11-2 to TRBJ2-3; D is unresolved. The CDR3 runs 19 residues. Trimming took off 2 bases at V and 0 bases at J, with 21 bases between the two ends. Germline V lookup: CDR1 SGHAT, CDR2 FQNNGV. The CDR3 loop is CASSLPLGARQISTDTQYF. CDR3 sequence (DNA): TGTGCCAGCAGCTTACCCCTTGGAGCTAGACAAATTAGCACAGATACGCAGTATTTT.

V gene TRBV29-1 combines with J gene TRBJ2-1, with D tentatively TRBD1 (5 bases). V shed 1 base and J shed 6 bases, with 10 bases lying between them. Germline assignment: CDR1 SQVTM and CDR2 ANQGSEA. The CDR3 covers 13 residues. CDR3 sequence: CSVEGPTVNEQFF. The CDR3 nucleotides are TGCAGCGTTGAAGGTCCGACAGTCAATGAGCAGTTCTTC.

V and J are TRBV27 and TRBJ2-3; D uncertain. The CDR3 loop spans 17 amino acids. The germline V gene encodes CDR1 MNHEY and CDR2 SMNVEV (reference sequence). V was clipped by 1 base and J by 4 bases, with 18 bases between them. The CDR3, as DNA: TGTGCCAGCAGTTTATTTTCGGACCAACGCCTCGCAGATACGCAGTATTTT. Translation: CASSLFSDQRLADTQYF.

Here the CDR3 DNA reads TGTGCCAGTAGTCTATGGGGGGGGAATGAGCAGTTCTTC. Protein: CASSLWGGNEQFF. J is TRBJ2-1 and V is TRBV19; TRBD2 agrees at 7 bases. Germline CDR1 and CDR2: LNHDA and SQIVND (reference sequence). The CDR3 totals 13 residues. V shed 5 bases, J shed 7 bases, and the junction held 5 bases outside the gene matches.

The chain is built from TRBV2 and TRBJ2-1; possibly TRBD1 for D (5 bases). The CDR3 extends over 14 amino acids. CDR1 SNHLY and CDR2 FYNNEI come from the germline V gene. V lost 0 bases and J 6 bases, leaving 9 bases between the germline ends. The DNA of the CDR3 is TGTGCCAGCAGTGAAGCGTCCAGGGTCAATGAGCAGTTCTTC. Its protein is CASSEASRVNEQFF.

The chain links TRBV14 to TRBJ2-7; possibly TRBD1 or TRBD2 for D (5 bases each). The CDR3 runs 15 residues. The V gene lost 3 bases and the J gene lost 5 bases, with 17 bases spanning the gap. Germline assignment: CDR1 SGHDN and CDR2 FVKESK. The CDR3 spells CASSHGHFVGDEQYF. The DNA of the CDR3 is TGTGCCAGCAGCCATGGACACTTTGTGGGGGACGAGCAGTACTTC. The full variable domain, rest sourced from reference TRBV14 and TRBJ2-7, is EAGVTQFPSHSVIEKGQTVTLRCDPISGHDNLYWYRRVMGKEIKFLLHFVKESKQDESGMPNNRFLAERTGGTYSTLKVQPAELEDSGVYFCASSHGHFVGDEQYFGPGTRLTVT.

This clone was counted only a few times. The chain joins TRBV10-2 to TRBJ1-2; 7 nucleotides line up with TRBD1. The CDR3 spans 13 residues. Germline CDR1 WSHSY, CDR2 SAAADI. The J segment lost 4 bases and the V segment lost 6 bases, leaving 5 bases of the junction unmatched. CDR3 sequence reads: CASSRDSGYGYTF. Written as DNA, the CDR3 is TGCGCCAGCAGCCGGGACAGCGGCTATGGCTACACCTTC.

The V call is TRBV4-2, the J call TRBJ2-7, with TRBD2 as a possible D gene (6 bases). Germline V gene sequence: CDR1 LGHNA, CDR2 YNFKEQ. V was shortened by 1 base and J by 3 bases, with 10 bases between the two germline ends. The CDR3 totals 14 residues. CDR3 region: CASSQVGGNYEQYF. The CDR3, as DNA: TGTGCCAGCAGCCAAGTTGGAGGGAACTACGAGCAGTACTTC.

V usage is TRBV11-2 and J usage is TRBJ2-7; TRBD1 is a possible D gene (5 bases). This CDR3 comprises 16 residues. Germline V CDR1 and CDR2: SGHAT, FQNNGV. V was shortened by 0 bases and J by 4 bases, with 16 bases between the two germline ends. The CDR3 DNA reads TGTGCCAGCAGCTTAGAGTCGTTCGGACAAGGATACGAGCAGTACTTC. Translated, it gives CASSLESFGQGYEQYF.

This chain joins TRBV28 and TRBJ2-1; TRBD1 matches at 9 bases. Germline V lookup: CDR1 MDHEN, CDR2 SYDVKM. The CDR3 contains 19 residues. V was clipped by 6 bases and J by 3 bases; unmatched bases: 18. As DNA, the CDR3 is TGTGCCAGCAGAGGAACCGGGACTACCGACAGGGGGGTCTACAATGAGCAGTTCTTC. Translating gives CASRGTGTTDRGVYNEQFF. Full variable domain (outside the CDR3, taken from reference TRBV28 and TRBJ2-1): DVKVTQSSRYLVKRTGEKVFLECVQDMDHENMFWYRQDPGLGLRLIYFSYDVKMKEKGDIPEGYSVSREKKERFSLILESASTNQTSMYLCASRGTGTTDRGVYNEQFFGPGTRLTVL.

The chain combines TRBV29-1 with TRBJ1-1; D is ambiguous. Germline loops: CDR1 SQVTM, CDR2 ANQGSEA. The V end lost 4 bases, the J end lost 0 bases, and 9 bases lay between the germline ends. This CDR3 contains 13 residues. CDR3 protein: CSVADNMNTEAFF. As DNA, the CDR3 is TGCAGCGTTGCCGACAACATGAACACTGAAGCTTTCTTT.

This clone was counted a single time. The rearrangement links TRBV4-2 to TRBJ1-2; perhaps TRBD1 as D (5 bases). Trimming took off 0 bases at V and 1 base at J, with 6 bases between the two ends. Germline V CDR1 and CDR2: LGHNA, YNFKEQ. There are 14 residues in the CDR3. The CDR3 DNA is TGTGCCAGCAGCCAAGAGCAGGGTAACTATGGCTACACCTTC. As protein: CASSQEQGNYGYTF.

With respect to this clone: Distinct nucleotide sequences in the sample also encode this CDR3. The CDR3 coding sequence is TGTGCCAGCAGCTTAGAGGGGGCGTACGAGCAGTACTTC. Its translation: CASSLEGAYEQYF. This chain uses TRBV7-9 with TRBJ2-7; TRBD1 matches at 7 bases. This CDR3 is built from 13 residues. CDR1 and CDR2 (germline): SEHNR, FQNEAQ (reference sequence). Trimming at V came to 1 base and at J to 4 bases, leaving 1 base not matched to a gene.

DNA for the CDR3: TGTGCCAGTAGTTGGACAGGGGCTGGGGATCAGCCCCAGCATTTT. Translating it yields CASSWTGAGDQPQHF. The J gene is TRBJ1-5, the V gene TRBV19, with 9 nucleotides matching TRBD1. The CDR3 has 15 residues. The germline V gene encodes CDR1 LNHDA and CDR2 SQIVND (reference sequence). The V gene end was trimmed by 5 bases and the J gene end by 5 bases; junction bases not matched to a gene: 7.

This chain uses TRBV29-1 with TRBJ2-7; 9 nucleotides line up with TRBD1. Germline trimming cut 7 bases from V and 7 bases from J; bases unmatched to any gene: 23. The length of the CDR3 is 17 residues. Germline V gene lookup returns CDR1 SQVTM and CDR2 ANQGSEA. Here the CDR3 DNA reads TGCAGCGCCCGATATATAAAGTTGGGACAGGGTAAAGTTGAGCAGTACTTC. The encoded protein is CSARYIKLGQGKVEQYF.

The J gene is TRBJ2-2, the V gene TRBV19; D is undetermined. This CDR3 has 12 amino acids. The germline V gene encodes CDR1 LNHDA and CDR2 SQIVND (reference sequence). V was pared by 6 bases and J by 0 bases, with 2 bases between. CDR3 DNA sequence: TGTGCCAGTAGCCCGAACACCGGGGAGCTGTTTTTT. Protein sequence: CASSPNTGELFF. The complete variable domain, with remaining parts taken from reference TRBV19 and TRBJ2-2, reads DGGITQSPKYLFRKEGQNVTLSCEQNLNHDAMYWYRQDPGQGLRLIYYSQIVNDFQKGDIAEGYSVSREKKESFPLTVTSAQKNPTAFYLCASSPNTGELFFGEGSRLTVL.

This clone has just a few counts. The rearrangement uses TRBV27 and TRBJ2-6; D is uncertain. The germline gives CDR1 MNHEY, CDR2 SMNVEV (reference sequence). The CDR3 extends over 15 amino acids. V lost 9 bases and J lost 0, with 12 bases in between. The CDR3 coding sequence is TGTGCCAGTTACGGACGGATCTCTGGGGCCAACGTCCTGACTTTC. The encoded protein is CASYGRISGANVLTF.